This is a list of T cell receptor beta chains from one sample in a study of shared T cell receptors in the human thymus. Some clones are missing from TCRdb's copy, which holds only in-frame ones; the method was immunoSEQ multiplex PCR. The table has 550,000 to 800,000 clones, approximately 85% seen once. The sample was also linked to a second study, of human thymus T cells.

The sequencing input was thymocytes. The origin of the receptors is a girl younger than two with a congenital heart defect. Each CDR3 is given with its conserved first and last residue. The D gene is left open where the match is weak.

v_call | d_call | cdr3_length | cdr3_aa
TRBV5-1 | NA | 12 | CASSLQRHEQYF
TRBV6-6 | TRBD2 | 16 | CASRRVAGEETGELFF
TRBV9 | TRBD2 | 18 | CASSGQPQPTSGNNEQFF
TRBV14 | NA | 17 | CASSQGPGGGGNTEAFF
TRBV2 | TRBD1 | 14 | CASRSDRVRTEAFF
TRBV5-1 | NA | 17 | CASSPEDRAYTGNTIYF
TRBV4-1 | TRBD1 | 16 | CASSQLPGQGVNEQFF
TRBV25-1 | NA | 15 | CASSELRGPDNEQFF
TRBV11-2 | NA | 10 | CASTREEAFF
TRBV6-6 | NA | 15 | CASSYYLTYTDTQYF
TRBV27 | NA | 15 | CASSMAGYPLGEQYF
TRBV5-4 | TRBD2 | 16 | CASSLLAGAIPNEQFF
TRBV7-2 | NA | 17 | CASSLVGLPSSYNEQFF
TRBV6-6 | NA | 15 | CASSYPTGITGELFF
TRBV7-8 | TRBD1 | 16 | CASSYLRDRGQGEQYF
TRBV7-9 | NA | 12 | CASSLGLGGYTF
TRBV6-5 | TRBD1 | 15 | CASSTGTARTYEQYF
TRBV5-1 | TRBD2 | 15 | CASSLRRGGAGELFF
TRBV19 | TRBD1 | 17 | CASSHRDRGRWGYGYTF
TRBV19 | TRBD1 | 15 | CASSTDRGGNQPQHF
TRBV28 | TRBD1 | 20 | CASSLDPPRQGATRSYEQYF
TRBV10-2 | NA | 17 | CASMIHRSRVAYNEQFF
TRBV23-1 | TRBD1 | 15 | CASSQQDRGPQPQHF
TRBV6-5 | TRBD1 | 13 | CASSYGGQGEQYF
TRBV6-5 | TRBD1 | 16 | CASSSPTGGFTDTQYF
TRBV29-1 | TRBD2 | 13 | CSVAGGSYYEQYF
TRBV2 | TRBD1 | 15 | CASRPGTGGGSGQFF
TRBV5-1 | NA | 15 | CASSFTRGFNYGYTF
TRBV5-1 | TRBD2 | 17 | CASSFTRRGGAGETQYF
TRBV6-5 | TRBD1 | 14 | CASMPGQGRYEQYF
TRBV11-2 | NA | 12 | CASSLVLGAAFF
TRBV6-5 | NA | 12 | CASSQRASPLHF
TRBV7-2 | TRBD1 | 16 | CASSSPRTGINTEAFF
TRBV5-1 | NA | 12 | CASSLSHTEAFF
TRBV5-4 | NA | 15 | CASSFRGTPIYEQYF
TRBV7-2 | NA | 15 | CAVQGGGEAVGTQYF
TRBV7-9 | TRBD1 | 14 | CASSGQGAKTEAFF
TRBV27 | TRBD1 | 16 | CASSFRTGGRTDTQYF
TRBV5-1 | NA | 15 | CASSLGGARTDTQYF
TRBV7-3 | NA | 12 | CASSSQVGEQYF
TRBV14 | NA | 14 | CASSPIGQDNEQFF
TRBV5-4 | NA | 16 | CASSPPQGSSTGELFF
TRBV29-1 | NA | 10 | CSVGTVKAFF
TRBV6-6 | NA | 14 | CASSSGVYADTQYF
TRBV6-1 | NA | 19 | CASSENVIGQARPGNTIYF
TRBV10-3 | NA | 19 | CAISESAEGTNVRFCGYTF
TRBV5-1 | NA | 11 | CASSLSGEQYF
TRBV6-4 | NA | 14 | CASSGKGAGGELFF
TRBV18 | NA | 13 | CASSPTLEYEQYF
TRBV28 | TRBD1 | 18 | CASNLDSMTGPDRDGYTF
TRBV11-2 | NA | 15 | CASSLENSLDYGYTF
TRBV7-8 | NA | 15 | CASTWGTPINSPLHF
TRBV11-2 | TRBD1 | 15 | CASSLRGTGSYGYTF